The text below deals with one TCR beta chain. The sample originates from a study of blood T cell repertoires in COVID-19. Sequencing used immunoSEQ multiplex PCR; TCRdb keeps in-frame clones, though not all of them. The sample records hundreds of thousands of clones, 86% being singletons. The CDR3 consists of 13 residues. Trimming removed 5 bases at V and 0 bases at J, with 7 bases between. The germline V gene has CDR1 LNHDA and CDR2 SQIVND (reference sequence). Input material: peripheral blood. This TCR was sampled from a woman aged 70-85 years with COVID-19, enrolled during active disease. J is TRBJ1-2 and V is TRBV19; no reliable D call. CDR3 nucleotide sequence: TGTGCCAGTAGTCCGGGAACTAACTATGGCTACACCTTC. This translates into CASSPGTNYGYTF.